This entry features one T cell receptor beta chain sequence. The sample originates from a study of shared clonotypes between healthy human individuals. This CDR3 comprises 13 residues. V lost 3 bases and J lost 4, with 9 bases in between. CDR1 is MDHEN, CDR2 SYDVKM, per germline. The repertoire was sequenced with immunoSEQ multiplex PCR; TCRdb's copy has only in-frame clones and lacks some. The table includes about 2.4 million clones, 80% to 95% detected once. Sequencing was done on a sample of naive CD4+ T cells from PBMCs. Noted subset: CD45RA+ positively selected. This clonotype originated in a man between 18 and 29 years old in good health. Some clones in this sample may be carry-over from other donors' samples. This sequence joins TRBV28 and TRBJ1-1; D uncertain. This chain's CDR3 is CASSFPAFTEAFF. In DNA, the CDR3 is TGTGCCAGCAGTTTCCCAGCATTCACTGAAGCTTTCTTT.